The T cell receptor (beta chain) described here comes from a study of cytomegalovirus exposure and HLA in healthy donors. Germline lookup yields CDR1 SGHRS and CDR2 YFSETQ. The CDR3 is 15 amino acids. 60 Vbeta and 13 Jbeta primers were used in PCR. Measured with immunoSEQ multiplex PCR; TCRdb has only the in-frame clones, and not every one. This sample has around 100,000 clones, with 65% to 80% found just once. Comment on this clone: Germline and junction disagree at one end, which may indicate a read error.

The chain links TRBV5-1 to TRBJ1-5; the match to TRBD1 covers 12 bases. The TCR was taken from a woman aged 18-35 years in good health and CMV-seropositive. Sequenced input: PBMCs. The CDR3 coding sequence is TGCGCCGGCAGCTGGGGGACAGGGGGCGGTCAGCCCCAGCATTTT. Translation: CAGSWGTGGGQPQHF.